Detailed here is one TCR beta chain. As yet, its antigen is unknown. The data were taken from a study of shared clonotypes between healthy human individuals. Broader study findings: The rarefaction results pointed to incomplete sorted-subset sequencing despite large depth.

Sequencing was performed with immunoSEQ multiplex PCR; in TCRdb, only in-frame clones are kept and a portion is missing. The sample holds some 2,000,000 clones; roughly 94% are singletons and the top ten take roughly 0.13%. V was clipped by 6 bases and J by 1 base, with 9 bases between them. The germline V gene encodes CDR1 LNHNV and CDR2 YYDKDF (reference sequence). The CDR3 loop spans 13 amino acids. The chain links TRBV15 to TRBJ2-5; no clear D. The clonotype comes from a man younger than 35 in good health. The sequencing sample was made of naive CD4+ T cells sorted from blood. Subset meaning: CD45RA+ positively selected. The CDR3 DNA is TGTGCCACCAGTAACGGGCCCCAAGAGACCCAGTACTTC. Encoded protein: CATSNGPQETQYF. Full variable domain (remainder filled in from reference TRBV15 and TRBJ2-5): DAMVIQNPRYQVTQFGKPVTLSCSQTLNHNVMYWYQQKSSQAPKLLFHYYDKDFNNEADTPDNFQSRRPNTSFCFLDIRSPGLGDTAMYLCATSNGPQETQYFGPGTRLLVL.